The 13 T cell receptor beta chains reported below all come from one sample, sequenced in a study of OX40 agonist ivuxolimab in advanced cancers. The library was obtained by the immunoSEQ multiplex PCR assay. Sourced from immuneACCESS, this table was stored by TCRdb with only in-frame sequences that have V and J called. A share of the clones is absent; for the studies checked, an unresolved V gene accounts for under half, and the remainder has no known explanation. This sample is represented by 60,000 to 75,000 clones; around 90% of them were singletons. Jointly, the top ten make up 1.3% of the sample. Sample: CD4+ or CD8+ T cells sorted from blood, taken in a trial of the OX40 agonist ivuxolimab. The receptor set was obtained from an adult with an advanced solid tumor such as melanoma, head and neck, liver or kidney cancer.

The CDR3 reads CASIWDSNTGELFF. CDR3 DNA sequence: TGCGCCAGCATCTGGGACAGCAACACCGGGGAGCTGTTTTTT. The V gene is TRBV5-1, the J gene TRBJ2-2, with 7 bases that match TRBD1. This CDR3 is built from 14 residues. V lost 6 bases and J lost 2; bases outside the gene matches: 4. Germline CDR1 and CDR2: SGHRS and YFSETQ.

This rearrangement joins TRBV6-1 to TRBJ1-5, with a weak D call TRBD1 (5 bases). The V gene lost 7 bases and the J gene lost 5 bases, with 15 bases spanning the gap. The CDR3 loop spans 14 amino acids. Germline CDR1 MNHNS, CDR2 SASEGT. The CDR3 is CASKGLRRDQPQHF. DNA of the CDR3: TGTGCCAGCAAGGGGTTGCGCAGAGATCAGCCCCAGCATTTT.

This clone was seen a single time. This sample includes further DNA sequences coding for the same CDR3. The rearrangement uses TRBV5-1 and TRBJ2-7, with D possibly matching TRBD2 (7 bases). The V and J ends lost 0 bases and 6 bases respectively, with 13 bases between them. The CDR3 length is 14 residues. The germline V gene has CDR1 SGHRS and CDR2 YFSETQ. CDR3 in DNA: TGCGCCAGCAGCTTGGAATTTGGGGGGGCCGAGCAGTACTTC. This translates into CASSLEFGGAEQYF.

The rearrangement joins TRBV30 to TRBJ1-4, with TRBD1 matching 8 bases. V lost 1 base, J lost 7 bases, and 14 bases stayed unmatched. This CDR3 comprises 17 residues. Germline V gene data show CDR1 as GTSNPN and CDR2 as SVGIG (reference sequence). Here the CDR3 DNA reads TGTGCCTGGAGTGCGGGACAGGTGGGAGGGGCTGGTGAAAAACTGTTTTTT. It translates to CAWSAGQVGGAGEKLFF.

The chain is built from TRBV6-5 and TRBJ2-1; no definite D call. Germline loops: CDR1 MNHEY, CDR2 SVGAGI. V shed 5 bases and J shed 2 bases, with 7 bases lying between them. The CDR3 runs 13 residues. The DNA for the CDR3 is TGTGCCAGCAGTGGGCGCGCCTACAATGAGCAGTTCTTC. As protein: CASSGRAYNEQFF.

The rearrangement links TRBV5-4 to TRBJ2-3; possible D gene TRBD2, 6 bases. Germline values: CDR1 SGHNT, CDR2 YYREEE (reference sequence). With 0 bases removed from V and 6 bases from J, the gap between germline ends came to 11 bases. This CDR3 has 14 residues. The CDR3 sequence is CASSLGERVDTQYF. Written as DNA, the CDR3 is TGTGCCAGCAGCTTGGGGGAGCGGGTGGATACGCAGTATTTT.

The CDR3 reads CASSLNRGTTDTQYF. The CDR3 nucleotides read TGTGCCAGCAGCTTGAACAGGGGTACAACAGATACGCAGTATTTT. This chain connects TRBV7-2 to TRBJ2-3, with 7 bases aligning to TRBD1. With V trimmed by 3 bases and J by 3 bases, 6 bases remained unmatched. Germline lookup yields CDR1 SGHTA and CDR2 FQGNSA. The CDR3 runs to 15 residues.

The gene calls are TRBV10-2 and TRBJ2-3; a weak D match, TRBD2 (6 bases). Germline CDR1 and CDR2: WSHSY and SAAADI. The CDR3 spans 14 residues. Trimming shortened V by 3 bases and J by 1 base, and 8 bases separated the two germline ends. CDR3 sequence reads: CASSEGGGTDTQYF. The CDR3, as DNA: TGCGCCAGCAGTGAAGGCGGGGGCACAGATACGCAGTATTTT.

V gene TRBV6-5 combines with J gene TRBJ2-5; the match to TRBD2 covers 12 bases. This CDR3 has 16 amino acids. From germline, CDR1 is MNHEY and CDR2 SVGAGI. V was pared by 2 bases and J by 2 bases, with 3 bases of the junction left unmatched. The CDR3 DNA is TGTGCCAGCAGTTACCCCGGACTAGCGGGGCAAGAGACCCAGTACTTC. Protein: CASSYPGLAGQETQYF.

The CDR3: CASSVGQRNEKLFF. The CDR3 region has the DNA TGTGCCAGCAGCGTCGGACAGAGGAATGAAAAACTGTTTTTT. This rearrangement joins TRBV9 to TRBJ1-4; weak D call: TRBD1 (6 bases). From germline, CDR1 is SGDLS and CDR2 YYNGEE. CDR3 length: 14 amino acids. Trimming left V 2 bases short and J 5 bases short, with 10 bases between.

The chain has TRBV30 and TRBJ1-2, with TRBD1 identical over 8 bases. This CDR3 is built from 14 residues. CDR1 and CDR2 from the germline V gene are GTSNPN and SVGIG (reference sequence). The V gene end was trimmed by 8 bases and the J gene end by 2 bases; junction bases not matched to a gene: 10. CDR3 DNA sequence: TGTGCCCTGCGTCCGGGACAGGCGAACTATGGCTACACCTTC. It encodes CALRPGQANYGYTF. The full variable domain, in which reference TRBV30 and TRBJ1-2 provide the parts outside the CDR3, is SQTIHQWPATLVQPVGSPLSLECTVEGTSNPNLYWYRQAAGRGLQLLFYSVGIGQISSEVPQNLSASRPQDRQFILSSKKLLLSDSGFYLCALRPGQANYGYTFGSGTRLTVV.

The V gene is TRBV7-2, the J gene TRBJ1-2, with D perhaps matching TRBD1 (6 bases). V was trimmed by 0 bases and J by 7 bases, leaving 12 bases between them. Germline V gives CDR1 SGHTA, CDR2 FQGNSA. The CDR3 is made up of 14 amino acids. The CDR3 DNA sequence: TGTGCCAGCAGCTTAGCCCCGGACAGTGGTGGCTACACCTTC. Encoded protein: CASSLAPDSGGYTF.

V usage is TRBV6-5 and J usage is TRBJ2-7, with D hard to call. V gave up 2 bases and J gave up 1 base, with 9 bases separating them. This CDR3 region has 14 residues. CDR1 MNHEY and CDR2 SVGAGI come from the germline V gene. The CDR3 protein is CASSYDRPSYEQYF. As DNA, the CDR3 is TGTGCCAGCAGTTACGACCGCCCGTCCTACGAGCAGTACTTC.